The entry that follows covers one T cell receptor (beta chain) sequence. The antigen is undetermined. The entry originates in a study of cytomegalovirus exposure and HLA in healthy donors. On the study more broadly: As an earlier analysis found, about 179 million T cells yielded about 120 million unique TCR beta sequences. Some 85 million unique TCRs, all from HLA-typed donors, were included in an early release of the data.

General study findings and limits: What a later analysis reportedly showed was that an Asian-associated ancestry cluster had fewer N-insertions than the approximately 670-donor mean. A few of the chains that were CMV-associated were confirmed in vitro to be specific for CMV antigens.

V trimming: 5 bases; J trimming: 13 bases; junction bases outside the gene matches: 10. Per the germline V gene, CDR1 is MNHEY and CDR2 is SMNVEV (reference sequence). The CDR3 extends over 13 amino acids. The PCR contained 60 Vbeta and 13 Jbeta primers. The method was immunoSEQ multiplex PCR; TCRdb's version includes in-frame clones alone and lacks a portion of them. The table records 150,000 to 200,000 clones, 75% to 80% of them present only once. The sequencing sample was made of PBMCs. The TCR originated in a woman aged 25 to 39 in good health and CMV-seropositive. The rearrangement links TRBV27 to TRBJ2-1; 8 bases line up with TRBD2. As DNA, the CDR3 is TGTGCCAGCAGTCCTCCCGGGAGGGCCCCCCAGTTCTTC. Protein: CASSPPGRAPQFF.